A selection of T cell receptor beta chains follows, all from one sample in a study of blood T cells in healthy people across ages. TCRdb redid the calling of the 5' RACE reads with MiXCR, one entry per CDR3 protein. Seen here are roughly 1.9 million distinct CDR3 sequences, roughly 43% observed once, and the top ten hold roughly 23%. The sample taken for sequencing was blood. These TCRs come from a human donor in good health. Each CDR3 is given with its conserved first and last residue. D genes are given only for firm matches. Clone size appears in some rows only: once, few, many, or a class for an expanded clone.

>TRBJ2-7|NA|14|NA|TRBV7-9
CASSSHGLSGEQYF
TGTGCCAGCAGCTCGCATGGACTCTCAGGCGAGCAGTACTTC
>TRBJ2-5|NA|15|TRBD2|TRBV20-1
CSARTLAGGRETQYF
TGCAGTGCTAGAACCCTAGCGGGGGGCCGGGAGACCCAGTACTTC
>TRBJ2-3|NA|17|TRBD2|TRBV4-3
CASSYHGLAGGSDTQYF
TGCGCCAGCAGCTACCACGGACTAGCGGGGGGGTCAGATACGCAGTATTTT
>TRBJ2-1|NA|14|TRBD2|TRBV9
CASSETGGHNEQFF
TGTGCCAGCAGCGAGACGGGGGGGCACAATGAGCAGTTCTTC
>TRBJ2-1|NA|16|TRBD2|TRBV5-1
CASSLAGTAGVNEQFF
TGCGCCAGCAGCTTGGCCGGGACGGCGGGGGTGAATGAGCAGTTCTTC
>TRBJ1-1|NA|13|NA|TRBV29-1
CSAGQTLNTEAFF
TGCAGCGCCGGACAGACCTTGAACACTGAAGCTTTCTTT
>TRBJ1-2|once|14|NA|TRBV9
CASSVGPANYGYTF
TGTGCCAGCAGCGTAGGCCCGGCTAACTATGGCTACACCTTC
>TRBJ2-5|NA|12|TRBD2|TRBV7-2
CASSPPSGLQYF
TGTGCCAGCAGCCCCCCTAGCGGACTACAGTACTTC
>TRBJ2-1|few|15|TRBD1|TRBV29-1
CSVEDGQGVDNEQFF
TGCAGCGTTGAAGATGGGCAGGGGGTCGACAATGAGCAGTTCTTC
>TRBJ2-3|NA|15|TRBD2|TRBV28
CASSFGGGDTDTQYF
TGTGCCAGCAGTTTCGGTGGGGGGGACACAGATACGCAGTATTTT
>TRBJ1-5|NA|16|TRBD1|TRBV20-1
CSAPGQGLGQVEPQHF
TGCAGTGCTCCTGGACAGGGTTTGGGCCAGGTGGAGCCCCAGCATTTT
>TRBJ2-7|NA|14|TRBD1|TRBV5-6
CASSFGDRGVEQYF
TGTGCCAGCAGCTTCGGGGACAGGGGGGTCGAGCAGTACTTC
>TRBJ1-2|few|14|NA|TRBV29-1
CSVTGTPGNYGYTF
TGCAGCGTAACCGGGACACCCGGGAACTATGGCTACACCTTC
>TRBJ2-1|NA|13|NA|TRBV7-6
CAILGEAANEQFF
TGTGCCATCCTAGGGGAGGCCGCTAATGAGCAGTTCTTC
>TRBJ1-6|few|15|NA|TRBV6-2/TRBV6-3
CASSYSKQKNSPLHF
TGTGCCAGCAGTTACTCGAAACAGAAGAATTCACCCCTCCACTTT
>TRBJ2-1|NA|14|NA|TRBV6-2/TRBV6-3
CASSCFGSYNEQFF
TGTGCCAGCAGTTGCTTTGGGTCCTACAATGAGCAGTTCTTC
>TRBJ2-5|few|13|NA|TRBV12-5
CASGFSPQETQYF
TGTGCTAGTGGTTTTAGTCCCCAAGAGACCCAGTACTTC
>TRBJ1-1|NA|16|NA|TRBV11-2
CASSFLPTGVYTEAFF
TGTGCCAGCAGCTTTCTCCCGACGGGGGTGTACACTGAAGCTTTCTTT
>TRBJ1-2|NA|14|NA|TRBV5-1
CASSWMVEENGYTF
TGCGCCAGCAGCTGGATGGTCGAAGAAAATGGCTACACCTTC
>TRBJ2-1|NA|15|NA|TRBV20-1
CSARATRGAFNEQFF
TGCAGTGCTAGAGCGACGCGGGGAGCCTTCAATGAGCAGTTCTTC
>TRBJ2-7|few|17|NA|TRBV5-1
CATHPKTGDISSYEQYF
TGCGCCACCCATCCCAAGACAGGCGACATCAGCTCCTACGAGCAGTACTTC
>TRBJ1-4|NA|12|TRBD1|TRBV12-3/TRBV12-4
CASSDRVEKLFF
TGTGCCAGCAGTGACAGGGTGGAAAAACTGTTTTTT
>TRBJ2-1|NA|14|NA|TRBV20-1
CSAPDRDPYNEQFF
TGCAGTGCGCCGGACCGGGACCCCTACAATGAGCAGTTCTTC
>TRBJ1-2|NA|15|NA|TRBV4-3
CASSQENRVEEGYTF
TGCGCCAGCAGCCAAGAGAACAGGGTGGAGGAAGGCTACACCTTC
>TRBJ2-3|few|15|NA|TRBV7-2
CASSYRDGPGFTQYF
TGTGCCAGCAGCTACCGGGACGGACCGGGGTTTACGCAGTATTTT
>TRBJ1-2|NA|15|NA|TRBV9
CASSVASRQMGRYTF
TGTGCCAGCAGCGTAGCATCGAGGCAAATGGGGCGCTACACCTTC
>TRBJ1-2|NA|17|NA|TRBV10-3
CAISVLPGPPRGHGYTF
TGTGCCATCAGTGTCCTACCGGGCCCCCCGAGGGGCCATGGCTACACCTTC
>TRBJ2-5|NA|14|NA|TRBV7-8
CASSSPERKETQYF
TGTGCCAGCAGCTCCCCGGAAAGGAAAGAGACCCAGTACTTC
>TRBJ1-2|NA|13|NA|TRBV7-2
CASSLGGPRGYTF
TGTGCCAGCAGCTTAGGGGGCCCTCGTGGCTACACCTTC
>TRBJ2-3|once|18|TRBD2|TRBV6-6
CASSCSASGGASTDTQYF
TGTGCCAGCAGTTGCTCCGCTAGCGGGGGGGCTTCGACAGATACGCAGTATTTT
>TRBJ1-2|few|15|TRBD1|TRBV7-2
CASSSNRGIGYGYTF
TGTGCCAGCAGCTCAAACAGGGGCATCGGCTATGGCTACACCTTC
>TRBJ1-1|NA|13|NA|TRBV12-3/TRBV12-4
CASSPAGGWVAFF
TGTGCCAGCAGCCCGGCGGGAGGCTGGGTAGCTTTCTTT
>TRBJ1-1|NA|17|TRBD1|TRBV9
CASSPLAGQDLNTEAFF
TGTGCCAGCAGCCCCCTCGCCGGACAGGACCTGAACACTGAAGCTTTCTTT
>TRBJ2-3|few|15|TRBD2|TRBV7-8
CASSSDGLAADTQYF
TGTGCCAGCAGCTCAGATGGACTAGCAGCAGATACGCAGTATTTT
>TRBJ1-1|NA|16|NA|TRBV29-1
CSVMLQGRGMNTEAFF
TGCAGCGTCATGCTTCAGGGTAGAGGTATGAACACTGAAGCTTTCTTT
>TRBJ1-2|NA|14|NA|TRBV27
CASSFTQGYYGYTF
TGTGCCAGCAGTTTCACGCAGGGTTACTATGGCTACACCTTC
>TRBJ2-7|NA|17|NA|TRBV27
CASSLIGGRLGSYEQYF
TGTGCCAGCAGTTTAATAGGCGGAAGGTTGGGGTCCTACGAGCAGTACTTC
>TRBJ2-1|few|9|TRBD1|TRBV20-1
CSAGTAEFF
TGCAGTGCTGGGACAGCCGAGTTCTTC
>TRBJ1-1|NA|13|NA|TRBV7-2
CASSLRVGEVAFF
TGTGCCAGCAGCTTACGGGTGGGGGAGGTAGCTTTCTTT
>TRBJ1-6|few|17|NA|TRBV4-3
CASSQDYRRSYNSPLHF
TGCGCCAGCAGCCAAGATTACAGACGCTCCTATAATTCACCCCTCCACTTT
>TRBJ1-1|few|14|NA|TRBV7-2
CASSLNEGYTEAFF
TGTGCCAGCAGCTTAAATGAGGGGTATACTGAAGCTTTCTTT
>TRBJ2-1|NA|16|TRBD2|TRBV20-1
CSARDPLAGNYNEQFF
TGCAGTGCTAGAGACCCACTAGCGGGGAACTACAATGAGCAGTTCTTC
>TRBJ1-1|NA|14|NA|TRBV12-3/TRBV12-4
CASSLGGRNPEAFF
TGTGCCAGCAGTTTGGGGGGGCGCAATCCTGAAGCTTTCTTT
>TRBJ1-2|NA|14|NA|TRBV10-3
CAISESADIYGYTF
TGTGCCATCAGTGAGTCTGCAGATATCTATGGCTACACCTTC
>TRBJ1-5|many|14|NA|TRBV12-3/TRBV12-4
CASSSGNSNQPQHF
TGTGCCAGCAGTTCCGGTAATAGCAATCAGCCCCAGCATTTT
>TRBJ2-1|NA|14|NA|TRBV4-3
CTSSLLIVGNEQFF
TGCACCAGCAGCCTACTGATAGTCGGCAATGAGCAGTTCTTC
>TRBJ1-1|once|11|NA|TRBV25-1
CASSGPSRAFF
TGTGCCAGCAGTGGTCCTAGCAGAGCTTTCTTT
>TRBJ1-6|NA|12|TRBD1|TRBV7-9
CYVGTGGSPLHF
TGTTACGTCGGGACAGGGGGTTCACCCCTCCACTTT
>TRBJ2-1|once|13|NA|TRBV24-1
CATGILGDNEQFF
TGTGCCACCGGGATTTTAGGGGACAATGAGCAGTTCTTC
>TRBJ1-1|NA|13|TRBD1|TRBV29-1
CSVVQGTYTEAFF
TGCAGCGTTGTACAGGGGACCTACACTGAAGCTTTCTTT
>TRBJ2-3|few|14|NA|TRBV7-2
CASSLESRTDTQYF
TGTGCCAGCAGCTTAGAGTCCCGTACAGATACGCAGTATTTT
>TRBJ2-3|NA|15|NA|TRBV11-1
CASSFGLPPTDTQYF
TGTGCCAGCAGCTTTGGGCTCCCGCCCACAGATACGCAGTATTTT
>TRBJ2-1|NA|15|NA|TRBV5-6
CASSLFQGGYNEQFF
TGTGCCAGCAGCTTGTTCCAGGGCGGTTACAATGAGCAGTTCTTC